This TCR beta chain is from a study of cytomegalovirus exposure and HLA in healthy donors. As for the study in general: The roughly 110 validation repertoires used the same platform as the 600 to 750 first-cohort repertoires (as reported by a later analysis). Study conclusions and caveats: There were some public TCRs occurring in many donors, but most TCR sequences were rare. In vitro confirmation showed a few CMV-associated chains to be CMV antigen specific.

The CDR3 has 12 amino acids. Germline V gives CDR1 SQVTM, CDR2 ANQGSEA. Trimming removed 6 bases at V and 2 bases at J, with 8 bases between. This clone has just a few counts. Its antigen is currently unknown. Profiling relied on immunoSEQ multiplex PCR, and the TCRdb table lists in-frame clones only, not all of them. The data show under 200,000 clones, 80% to 85% seen once. Separate from the approximately 730-subject first cohort, the approximately 120-subject validation cohort was the one that the donors belonged to. The rearrangement joins TRBV29-1 to TRBJ1-3, with D unclear. The clonotype comes from a woman in her thirties in good health and CMV-seronegative. Sequences were obtained from PBMCs. CDR3 DNA: TGCAGCGTCGTTCTCCCTGGAAACACCATATATTTT. Protein product: CSVVLPGNTIYF.